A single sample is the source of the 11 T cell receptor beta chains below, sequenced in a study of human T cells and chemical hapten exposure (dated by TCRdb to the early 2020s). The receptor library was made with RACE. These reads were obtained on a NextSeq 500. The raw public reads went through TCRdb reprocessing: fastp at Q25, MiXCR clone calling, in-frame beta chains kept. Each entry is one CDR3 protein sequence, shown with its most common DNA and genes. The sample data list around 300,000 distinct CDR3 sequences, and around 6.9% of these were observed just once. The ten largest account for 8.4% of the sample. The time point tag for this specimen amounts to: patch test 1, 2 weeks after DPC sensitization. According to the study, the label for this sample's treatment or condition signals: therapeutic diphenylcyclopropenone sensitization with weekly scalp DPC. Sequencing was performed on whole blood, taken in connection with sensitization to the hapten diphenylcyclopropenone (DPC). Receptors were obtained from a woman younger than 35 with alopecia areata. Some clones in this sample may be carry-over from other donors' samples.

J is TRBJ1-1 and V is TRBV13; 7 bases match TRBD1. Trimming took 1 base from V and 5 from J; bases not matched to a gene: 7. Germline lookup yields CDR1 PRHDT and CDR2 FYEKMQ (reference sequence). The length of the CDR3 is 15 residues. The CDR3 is CASSLATGLATEAFF. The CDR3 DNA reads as TGTGCCAGCAGCTTAGCGACAGGGCTTGCGACTGAAGCTTTCTTT.

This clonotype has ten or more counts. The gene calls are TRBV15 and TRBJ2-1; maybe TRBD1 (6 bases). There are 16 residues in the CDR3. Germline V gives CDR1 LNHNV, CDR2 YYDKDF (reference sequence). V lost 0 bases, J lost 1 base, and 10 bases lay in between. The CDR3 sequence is CATSRDVQGSYNEQFF. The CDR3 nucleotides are TGTGCCACCAGCAGAGATGTGCAGGGGTCCTACAATGAGCAGTTCTTC. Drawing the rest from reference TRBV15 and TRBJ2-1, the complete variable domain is DAMVIQNPRYQVTQFGKPVTLSCSQTLNHNVMYWYQQKSSQAPKLLFHYYDKDFNNEADTPDNFQSRRPNTSFCFLDIRSPGLGDTAMYLCATSRDVQGSYNEQFFGPGTRLTVL.

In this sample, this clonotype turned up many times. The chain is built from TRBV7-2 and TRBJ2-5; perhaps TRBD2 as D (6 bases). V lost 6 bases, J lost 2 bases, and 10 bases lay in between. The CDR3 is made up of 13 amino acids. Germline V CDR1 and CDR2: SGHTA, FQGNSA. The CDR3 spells CASRAGQQETQYF. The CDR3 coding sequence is TGTGCCAGCAGAGCGGGCCAGCAAGAGACCCAGTACTTC. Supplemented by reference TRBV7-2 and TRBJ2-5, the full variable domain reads GAGVSQSPSNKVTEKGKDVELRCDPISGHTALYWYRQSLGQGLEFLIYFQGNSAPDKSGLPSDRFSAERTGGSVSTLTIQRTQQEDSAVYLCASRAGQQETQYFGPGTRLLVL.

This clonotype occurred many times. CDR3 amino acids: CASRQTSGGYEQFF. Written as DNA, the CDR3 is TGTGCCAGCAGGCAGACTAGCGGGGGCTATGAGCAGTTCTTC. The chain links TRBV11-1 to TRBJ2-1; 12 nucleotides agree with TRBD2. With 6 bases clipped from V and 8 bases from J, the junction kept 5 bases outside the gene matches. This CDR3 is built from 14 residues. The germline gives CDR1 SGHAT, CDR2 FQDESV (reference sequence).

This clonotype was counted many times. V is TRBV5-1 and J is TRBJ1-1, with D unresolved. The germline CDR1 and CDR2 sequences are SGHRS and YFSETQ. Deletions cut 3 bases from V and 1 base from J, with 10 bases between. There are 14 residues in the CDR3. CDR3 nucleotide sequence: TGCGCCAGCAGCTCTGGACTCAAGAACACTGAAGCTTTCTTT. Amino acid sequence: CASSSGLKNTEAFF.

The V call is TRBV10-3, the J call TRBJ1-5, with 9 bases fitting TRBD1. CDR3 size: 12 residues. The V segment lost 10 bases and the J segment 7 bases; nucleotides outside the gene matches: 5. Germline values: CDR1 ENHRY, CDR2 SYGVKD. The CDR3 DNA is TGTGCCACGGGACAGGGTTGGCAGCCCCAGCATTTT. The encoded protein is CATGQGWQPQHF.

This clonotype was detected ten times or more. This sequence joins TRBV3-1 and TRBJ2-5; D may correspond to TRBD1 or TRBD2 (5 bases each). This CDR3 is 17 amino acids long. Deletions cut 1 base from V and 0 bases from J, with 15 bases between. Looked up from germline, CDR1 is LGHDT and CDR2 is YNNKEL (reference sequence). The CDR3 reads CASSQVGVGAYQETQYF. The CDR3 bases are TGTGCCAGCAGCCAAGTGGGGGTCGGGGCCTACCAAGAGACCCAGTACTTC.

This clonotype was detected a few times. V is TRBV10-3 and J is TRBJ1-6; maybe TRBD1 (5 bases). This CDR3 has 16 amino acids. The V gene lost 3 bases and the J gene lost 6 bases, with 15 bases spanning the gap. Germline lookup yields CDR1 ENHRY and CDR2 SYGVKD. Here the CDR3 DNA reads TGTGCCATCAGTGATTCAGTACCGGGGGGTAATTCACCCCTCCACTTT. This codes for CAISDSVPGGNSPLHF.

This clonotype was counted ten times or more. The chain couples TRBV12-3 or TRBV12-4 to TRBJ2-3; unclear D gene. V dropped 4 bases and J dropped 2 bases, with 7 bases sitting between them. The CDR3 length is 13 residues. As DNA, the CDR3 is TGTGCCAGCAGTTGGGCCCCCACAGATACGCAGTATTTT. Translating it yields CASSWAPTDTQYF.

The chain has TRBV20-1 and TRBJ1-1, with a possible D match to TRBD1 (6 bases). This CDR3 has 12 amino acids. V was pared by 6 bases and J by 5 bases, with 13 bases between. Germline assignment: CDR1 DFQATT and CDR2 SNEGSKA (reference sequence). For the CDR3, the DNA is TGCAGTGCCCAAATGGGGGCTACTGAAGCTTTCTTT. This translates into CSAQMGATEAFF.

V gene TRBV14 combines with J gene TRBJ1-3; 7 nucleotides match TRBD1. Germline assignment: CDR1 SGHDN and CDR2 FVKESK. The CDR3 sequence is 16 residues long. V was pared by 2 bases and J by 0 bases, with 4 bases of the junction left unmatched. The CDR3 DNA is TGTGCCAGCAGCCAATGGACAGGCTACTCTGGAAACACCATATATTTT. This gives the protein CASSQWTGYSGNTIYF.